These T cell receptor beta chains were read from a single sample in a study of beta chain features in type 1 diabetes. Produced via immunoSEQ multiplex PCR; TCRdb's table is partial and in-frame only. Among 300,000 to 400,000 clones listed, approximately 15% were seen once. The sequenced sample was naive CD4+ T cells from blood. Receptors originate from a woman under 30 with type 1 diabetes. Each CDR3 is given with its conserved first and last residue. A D gene is named only where the DNA matches it firmly. Only part of the rows carry a size: once, few, many, or a class if the clone is expanded.

CDR3aa,CDR3nt,d_gene,abundance,j_gene,v_gene
CASSFLAGGPNIQYF,TGCGCCAGCAGCTTCCTAGCGGGAGGTCCAAACATTCAGTACTTC,TRBD2,-,TRBJ2-4,TRBV5-1
CSVGTGVVTQYF,TGCAGCGTTGGGACAGGGGTGGTGACCCAGTACTTC,TRBD1,few,TRBJ2-5,TRBV29-1
CASSFPSGRLTWDETQYF,TGTGCCAGCAGTTTCCCTAGCGGGAGGTTAACATGGGATGAGACCCAGTACTTC,TRBD2,once,TRBJ2-5,TRBV28
CAISTVNTEAFF,TGTGCCATCAGTACAGTGAACACTGAAGCTTTCTTT,-,-,TRBJ1-1,TRBV10-3
CASSYRDRGYGYTF,TGTGCCAGCAGTTACCGGGACAGGGGTTATGGCTACACCTTC,TRBD1,-,TRBJ1-2,TRBV6-5
CASSIQGATDTQYF,TGTGCCAGTAGTATACAGGGGGCTACAGATACGCAGTATTTT,TRBD1,-,TRBJ2-3,TRBV19
CASSPLVSPYNEQFF,TGTGCCAGCTCACCTCTAGTGAGTCCATACAATGAGCAGTTCTTC,-,-,TRBJ2-1,TRBV18
CASSLGSGRSNEQFF,TGCGCCAGCAGCTTGGGTAGCGGGAGGAGTAATGAGCAGTTCTTC,TRBD2,few,TRBJ2-1,TRBV5-1
CASSVGVSSSDNEQFF,TGTGCCAGCAGCGTAGGGGTGTCTAGCAGTGACAATGAGCAGTTCTTC,-,few,TRBJ2-1,TRBV9
CASSPFEGRTEAFF,TGTGCCAGCAGCCCCTTTGAGGGCCGCACTGAAGCTTTCTTT,-,few,TRBJ1-1,TRBV7-8
CASSAPSGRLYNEQFF,TGTGCCAGCAGCGCCCCTAGCGGGAGGTTGTACAATGAGCAGTTCTTC,TRBD2,few,TRBJ2-1,TRBV4-2
CASSWTNQETQYF,TGTGCCAGCAGCTGGACTAACCAAGAGACCCAGTACTTC,-,-,TRBJ2-5,TRBV7-3
CASSFGQGGGYTF,TGTGCCAGCAGCTTTGGCCAGGGTGGTGGCTACACCTTC,-,few,TRBJ1-2,TRBV7-9
CASSEVNRDGGYTF,TGTGCCAGCAGTGAAGTTAACAGGGATGGTGGCTACACCTTC,-,-,TRBJ1-2,TRBV25-1
CASSWGLPNTEAFF,TGCGCCAGCAGCTGGGGACTCCCGAACACTGAAGCTTTCTTT,-,few,TRBJ1-1,TRBV5-1
CAWSVGLGIEQYF,TGTGCCTGGAGTGTGGGACTAGGGATCGAGCAGTACTTC,TRBD2,-,TRBJ2-7,TRBV30
CASSQVQAGGYNEQFF,TGCGCCAGCAGCCAAGTTCAAGCGGGTGGTTACAATGAGCAGTTCTTC,-,few,TRBJ2-1,TRBV4-1
CASSPQIIPQETQYF,TGTGCCAGCTCACCTCAGATAATTCCCCAAGAGACCCAGTACTTC,-,-,TRBJ2-5,TRBV18
CASSPQRGFGGGYTF,TGTGCCAGCTCCCCACAACGGGGATTTGGAGGTGGCTACACCTTC,-,few,TRBJ1-2,TRBV18
CASRGTKNIQYF,TGTGCTAGCCGGGGGACCAAAAACATTCAGTACTTC,-,few,TRBJ2-4,TRBV19
CASSYSGRTMAGEQYF,TGTGCCAGCAGTTACTCCGGGCGAACCATGGCGGGGGAGCAGTACTTC,-,few,TRBJ2-7,TRBV6-6
CASSLHRQGGEKLFF,TGTGCCAGCAGTTTACACCGACAGGGGGGAGAAAAACTGTTTTTT,TRBD1,few,TRBJ1-4,TRBV28
CASSPGQGYTEAFF,TGTGCCAGCAGCCCGGGACAGGGTTACACTGAAGCTTTCTTT,TRBD1,-,TRBJ1-1,TRBV7-9
CASSFGQNTDTQYF,TGTGCCAGCAGTTTTGGACAGAACACAGATACGCAGTATTTT,-,-,TRBJ2-3,TRBV27
CASSLDTRQDGYTF,TGTGCCAGCAGCTTAGATACCCGGCAGGATGGCTACACCTTC,-,-,TRBJ1-2,TRBV7-2
CSVVSLAGRITDTQYF,TGCAGCGTTGTTTCCCTAGCGGGTAGGATAACAGATACGCAGTATTTT,TRBD2,few,TRBJ2-3,TRBV29-1
CASSLSAGKNTEAFF,TGTGCCAGCAGTTTATCGGCAGGGAAGAACACTGAAGCTTTCTTT,-,-,TRBJ1-1,TRBV27
CSVRTGDIQYF,TGCAGCGTCCGAACAGGGGACATTCAGTACTTC,TRBD1,few,TRBJ2-4,TRBV29-1
CASSYRLAHTGELFF,TGTGCCAGCAGCTATAGGCTAGCTCACACCGGGGAGCTGTTTTTT,-,-,TRBJ2-2,TRBV7-8